This T cell receptor beta chain was captured by sequencing in a study of blood T cell repertoires in COVID-19. This CDR3 is built from 14 residues. Germline CDR1 and CDR2: SNHLY and FYNNEI. Germline trimming cut 6 bases from V and 6 bases from J; bases unmatched to any gene: 6. Assay used: immunoSEQ multiplex PCR; TCRdb lists only in-frame clones, some missing. Of under 50,000 clones listed, approximately 86% are singletons. This clone was observed once. Sequencing input: peripheral blood. The source is a human donor in a cohort sampled during active COVID-19. V and J are TRBV2 and TRBJ2-2; the match to TRBD2 covers 8 bases. DNA of the CDR3: TGTGCCAGCAGCGGACTAGCTAGTTCCGGGGAGCTGTTTTTT. Residues: CASSGLASSGELFF.